Listed below are T cell receptor beta chains from one sample, sequenced in a study of shared clonotypes between healthy human individuals. Sequenced by immunoSEQ multiplex PCR; TCRdb stores in-frame clones only, minus some. The sample consists of millions of clones, around 94% of them appearing once. Material for sequencing was naive CD4+ T cells sorted from blood. The receptors derive from a man between 18 and 35 years old in good health. CDR3s include the opening cysteine and the closing phenylalanine or tryptophan. The D gene is left open where the match is weak. Rows give clone size only sometimes, using once, few, many, or a class for an expanded clone.

size	D	V	length	J	CDR3	DNA
NA	NA	TRBV6-1	13	TRBJ2-7	CASPAESTYEQYF	TGTGCCAGCCCGGCTGAGTCCACCTACGAGCAGTACTTC
once	NA	TRBV5-6	12	TRBJ2-3	CASRLFSDTQYF	TGTGCCAGCAGATTGTTTTCGGATACGCAGTATTTT
NA	TRBD1	TRBV19	15	TRBJ1-6	CASNPDRDYNSPLHF	TGTGCCAGTAACCCGGACAGGGACTATAATTCACCCCTCCACTTT
NA	TRBD1	TRBV2	14	TRBJ2-5	CASSSRDRGETQYF	TGTGCCAGCAGTTCCCGGGACAGGGGGGAGACCCAGTACTTC
NA	NA	TRBV7-2	13	TRBJ2-7	CASSLVKGYEQYF	TGTGCCAGCAGCTTAGTCAAAGGGTACGAGCAGTACTTC
NA	NA	TRBV5-4	14	TRBJ1-1	CASSPSRTQTEAFF	TGTGCCAGCAGCCCATCTAGGACCCAAACTGAAGCTTTCTTT
NA	TRBD1	TRBV28	15	TRBJ2-2	CASTRGQGRGGELFF	TGTGCCAGCACCCGCGGACAGGGACGCGGCGGGGAGCTGTTTTTT
NA	NA	TRBV6-1	12	TRBJ2-5	CASSWGQETQYF	TGTGCCAGCAGCTGGGGCCAAGAGACCCAGTACTTC
NA	TRBD1	TRBV5-4	16	TRBJ1-2	CASSSTGSLPNYGYTF	TGTGCCAGCAGTTCGACAGGGTCCCTTCCTAACTATGGCTACACCTTC
NA	NA	TRBV7-3	13	TRBJ1-1	CASSIVQGTEAFF	TGTGCCAGCAGCATTGTGCAGGGCACTGAAGCTTTCTTT
NA	NA	TRBV11-2	12	TRBJ2-1	CASSSGLDEQFF	TGTGCCAGCAGCTCGGGGCTCGATGAGCAGTTCTTC
NA	NA	TRBV6-5	12	TRBJ2-1	CASQDFFNEQFF	TGTGCCAGCCAGGACTTTTTTAATGAGCAGTTCTTC
NA	NA	TRBV5-4	14	TRBJ2-3	CASSLWHHTDTQYF	TGTGCCAGCAGCTTGTGGCACCACACAGATACGCAGTATTTT
NA	TRBD1	TRBV6-1	14	TRBJ1-3	CASSATGSGNTIYF	TGTGCCAGCAGTGCGACAGGGTCTGGAAACACCATATATTTT
NA	TRBD1	TRBV11-3	14	TRBJ2-5	CASSPDRSQETQYF	TGTGCCAGCAGCCCGGACAGGAGCCAAGAGACCCAGTACTTC
NA	TRBD2	TRBV18	14	TRBJ2-7	CASSPLAGAYEQYF	TGTGCCAGCTCACCACTAGCGGGAGCATACGAGCAGTACTTC
NA	NA	TRBV13	13	TRBJ2-7	CASSGVAVYEQYF	TGTGCCAGCAGCGGGGTAGCGGTTTACGAGCAGTACTTC
NA	TRBD1	TRBV27	16	TRBJ2-3	CASSLRTGRVTDTQYF	TGTGCCAGCAGTTTACGGACAGGGAGAGTCACAGATACGCAGTATTTT
few	NA	TRBV9	16	TRBJ2-7	CASSLSPRASSYEQYF	TGTGCCAGCAGCCTAAGCCCCAGGGCTAGCTCCTACGAGCAGTACTTC
NA	NA	TRBV19	12	TRBJ1-2	CASTPGRGGYTF	TGTGCCAGTACCCCGGGGCGGGGTGGCTACACCTTC
NA	TRBD1	TRBV5-1	16	TRBJ2-2	CASSLAGTGDTGELFF	TGCGCCAGCAGCTTGGCCGGGACAGGGGACACCGGGGAGCTGTTTTTT
NA	TRBD1	TRBV7-9	16	TRBJ1-3	CASSLADRDSGNTIYF	TGTGCCAGCAGCTTAGCCGACAGGGACTCTGGAAACACCATATATTTT
NA	NA	TRBV29-1	13	TRBJ2-3	CSARFPRTDTQYF	TGCAGCGCCCGTTTCCCACGCACAGATACGCAGTATTTT
NA	NA	TRBV16	14	TRBJ1-4	CASSRNRVLEKLFF	TGTGCCAGCAGCCGAAACAGGGTGTTGGAAAAACTGTTTTTT
NA	NA	TRBV7-2	14	TRBJ2-7	CASSLGSGLYEQYF	TGTGCCAGCAGCTTAGGTTCGGGCCTATACGAGCAGTACTTC
NA	TRBD1	TRBV6-5	14	TRBJ2-7	CASKRQGSTYEQYF	TGTGCCAGCAAAAGACAGGGGAGTACCTACGAGCAGTACTTC
once	TRBD1	TRBV2	13	TRBJ1-2	CASIVTGADGYTF	TGTGCCAGCATAGTTACAGGGGCGGATGGCTACACCTTC
NA	NA	TRBV2	16	TRBJ2-4	CASREKIILAKNIQYF	TGTGCCAGCAGAGAGAAGATAATTCTAGCCAAAAACATTCAGTACTTC
NA	TRBD1	TRBV5-4	16	TRBJ2-7	CASSLAGGQGAYEQYF	TGTGCCAGCAGCTTGGCCGGGGGACAGGGGGCCTACGAGCAGTACTTC
NA	NA	TRBV29-1	13	TRBJ1-1	CSVEDPTYTEAFF	TGCAGCGTTGAAGATCCCACCTACACTGAAGCTTTCTTT
few	NA	TRBV2	13	TRBJ1-1	CASGEEVSSEAFF	TGTGCCAGCGGGGAAGAGGTAAGCTCTGAAGCTTTCTTT
once	TRBD1	TRBV6-1	15	TRBJ1-2	CASRTGPLANYGYTF	TGTGCCAGCCGGACAGGGCCGTTAGCTAACTATGGCTACACCTTC
NA	TRBD1	TRBV6-1	13	TRBJ2-3	CASNGQGTDTQYF	TGTGCCAGCAACGGACAGGGGACAGATACGCAGTATTTT
NA	NA	TRBV7-2	13	TRBJ2-5	CASSLGAVETQYF	TGTGCCAGCAGCTTAGGCGCGGTAGAGACCCAGTACTTC
NA	NA	TRBV25-1	13	TRBJ1-1	CASSGGGVTEAFF	TGTGCCAGCAGTGGTGGTGGCGTCACTGAAGCTTTCTTT
once	NA	TRBV18	15	TRBJ1-4	CASSPSLLGSGGLFF	TGTGCCAGCTCACCATCTTTGCTGGGTTCGGGGGGACTGTTTTTT
NA	TRBD1	TRBV18	16	TRBJ2-2	CASSPRQGVNTGELFF	TGTGCCAGCTCACCACGACAGGGGGTGAACACCGGGGAGCTGTTTTTT
NA	NA	TRBV5-4	15	TRBJ1-6	CASSLGTGLNSPLHF	TGTGCCAGCAGCTTGGGTACGGGACTTAATTCACCCCTCCACTTT
NA	TRBD1	TRBV4-3	15	TRBJ2-5	CASSQDGTGQETQYF	TGCGCCAGCAGCCAAGACGGGACAGGGCAAGAGACCCAGTACTTC
NA	TRBD2	TRBV10-3	15	TRBJ2-5	CAISEGLAGGQEQYF	TGTGCCATCAGTGAGGGACTAGCGGGGGGGCAGGAGCAGTACTTC
NA	NA	TRBV28	14	TRBJ1-1	CASSLSDAAGVAFF	TGTGCCAGCAGTTTATCCGACGCGGCGGGTGTCGCTTTCTTT
NA	NA	TRBV5-4	18	TRBJ1-2	CASSTGGSRVPANYGYTF	TGTGCCAGCAGCACGGGGGGGTCGAGGGTCCCAGCTAACTATGGCTACACCTTC
NA	NA	TRBV27	14	TRBJ1-2	CASCPSGESFGYTF	TGTGCCAGCTGTCCCTCTGGAGAGAGTTTTGGCTACACCTTC
NA	NA	TRBV5-1	14	TRBJ1-6	CASSLEGVGSPLHF	TGCGCCAGCAGCTTGGAGGGGGTGGGTTCACCCCTCCACTTT
NA	NA	TRBV20-1	11	TRBJ2-1	CSARGDNEQFF	TGCAGTGCTAGGGGAGACAATGAGCAGTTCTTC
NA	NA	TRBV7-7	14	TRBJ2-3	CASSPNSYTDTQYF	TGTGCTAGCAGCCCTAACAGTTACACAGATACGCAGTATTTT
NA	TRBD1	TRBV28	15	TRBJ2-1	CASSNDRGRGDEQFF	TGTGCCAGCAGTAATGACAGGGGGCGAGGTGATGAGCAGTTCTTC
NA	TRBD1	TRBV11-1	16	TRBJ2-6	CASSRQGAGGANVLTF	TGTGCCAGCAGCCGACAGGGGGCCGGGGGGGCCAACGTCCTGACTTTC
NA	TRBD1	TRBV28	15	TRBJ2-5	CASSPATGRGETQYF	TGTGCCAGCAGTCCCGCGACAGGGAGAGGAGAGACCCAGTACTTC
once	NA	TRBV2	14	TRBJ2-7	CASRNRATIDEQYF	TGTGCCAGCAGGAACAGGGCAACCATTGACGAGCAGTACTTC
once	NA	TRBV30	12	TRBJ1-1	CAWRAGATEAFF	TGTGCCTGGAGAGCAGGGGCCACTGAAGCTTTCTTT
NA	NA	TRBV9	16	TRBJ1-3	CASSVATTGSGNTIYF	TGTGCCAGCAGCGTAGCTACGACAGGCTCTGGAAACACCATATATTTT
few	TRBD1	TRBV2	15	TRBJ1-6	CASSESGQGNSPLHF	TGTGCCAGCAGTGAATCGGGACAGGGGAATTCACCCCTCCACTTT
few	TRBD2	TRBV6-5	11	TRBJ2-7	CASRAGGPEYF	TGTGCCAGCAGAGCGGGAGGCCCCGAGTACTTC
NA	NA	TRBV5-6	15	TRBJ2-5	CASSWERVGQETQYF	TGTGCCAGCAGCTGGGAGCGGGTGGGCCAAGAGACCCAGTACTTC
NA	NA	TRBV4-1	13	TRBJ1-4	CASSQGIYEKLFF	TGCGCCAGCAGCCAAGGGATCTATGAAAAACTGTTTTTT
NA	TRBD1	TRBV11-3	15	TRBJ2-3	CASSPTGAGTDTQYF	TGTGCCAGCAGCCCTACAGGGGCCGGCACAGATACGCAGTATTTT
NA	NA	TRBV5-1	13	TRBJ1-2	CASSVTGLDGYTF	TGCGCCAGCAGCGTCACAGGGCTGGATGGCTACACCTTC
NA	NA	TRBV6-5	14	TRBJ2-3	CASSYFDGTDTQYF	TGTGCCAGCAGTTATTTTGACGGCACAGATACGCAGTATTTT